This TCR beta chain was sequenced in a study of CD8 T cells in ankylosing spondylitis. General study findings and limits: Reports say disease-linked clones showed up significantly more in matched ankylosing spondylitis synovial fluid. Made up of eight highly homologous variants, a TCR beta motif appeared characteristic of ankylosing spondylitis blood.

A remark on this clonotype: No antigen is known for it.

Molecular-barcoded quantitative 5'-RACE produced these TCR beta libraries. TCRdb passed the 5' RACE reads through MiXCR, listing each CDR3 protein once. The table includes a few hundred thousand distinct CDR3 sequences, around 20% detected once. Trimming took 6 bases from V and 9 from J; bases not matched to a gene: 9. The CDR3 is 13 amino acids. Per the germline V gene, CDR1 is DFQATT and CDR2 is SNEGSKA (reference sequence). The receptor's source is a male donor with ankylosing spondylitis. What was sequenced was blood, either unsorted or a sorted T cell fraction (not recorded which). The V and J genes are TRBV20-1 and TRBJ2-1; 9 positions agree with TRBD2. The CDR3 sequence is CSALAGGPGEQFF. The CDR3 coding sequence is TGCAGTGCGTTGGCGGGAGGGCCGGGTGAGCAGTTCTTC.